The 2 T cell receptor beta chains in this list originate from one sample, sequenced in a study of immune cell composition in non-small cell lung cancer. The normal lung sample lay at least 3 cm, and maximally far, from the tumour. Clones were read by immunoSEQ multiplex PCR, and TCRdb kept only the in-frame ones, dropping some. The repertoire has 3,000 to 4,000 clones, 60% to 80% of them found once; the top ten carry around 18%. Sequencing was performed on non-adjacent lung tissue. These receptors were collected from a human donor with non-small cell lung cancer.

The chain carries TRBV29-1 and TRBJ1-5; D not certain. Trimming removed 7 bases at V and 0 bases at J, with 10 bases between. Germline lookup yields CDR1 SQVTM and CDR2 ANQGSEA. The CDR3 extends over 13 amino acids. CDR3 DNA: TGCAGCGCAGCAGGTTATAGCAATCAGCCCCAGCATTTT. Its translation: CSAAGYSNQPQHF.

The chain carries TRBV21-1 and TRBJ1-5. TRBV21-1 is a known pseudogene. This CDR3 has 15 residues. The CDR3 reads CASSKVRLSGQPQHF. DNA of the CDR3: TGTGCCAGCAGCAAAGTAAGGCTTTCGGGTCAGCCCCAGCATTTT.